This T cell receptor (beta chain) was captured by sequencing in a study of beta chain features in type 1 diabetes. Study-level background: The patient and healthy donor groups were comparable for age, gender and cell yields.

Findings and caveats of the study: Patients with type 1 diabetes showed fewer VDJ junction insertions and more deletions. In all four CD4+ subsets, TCRB CDR3 length was significantly, moderately reduced in type 1 diabetes.

Expressed TCRB transcripts were sequenced because the entire RNA isolate underwent reverse transcription. Some clones are missing from TCRdb's copy, which holds only in-frame ones; the method was immunoSEQ multiplex PCR. The sample has 600,000 to 650,000 clones; 15% to 17% are singletons. The CDR3 covers 13 residues. With 3 bases removed from V and 0 bases from J, the gap between germline ends came to 8 bases. Germline CDR1 and CDR2: GTSNPN and SVGIG (reference sequence). Note on this clone: The antigen remains unidentified.

The sequenced sample consisted of naive CD4+ T cells from blood. V gene TRBV30 combines with J gene TRBJ1-1, with a tentative D call TRBD1 (6 bases). This clonotype was sampled from a man between 18 and 35 years old in good health. The CDR3 loop reads CAWRRGLNTEAFF. Written as DNA, the CDR3 is TGTGCCTGGAGAAGGGGGTTGAACACTGAAGCTTTCTTT.